This T cell receptor (beta chain) was documented in a study of cytomegalovirus exposure and HLA in healthy donors. Study-level information: HLA-typed donors were the source of about 85 million unique TCRs held in an early data release.

Overall study findings and caveats: The investigators catalogued 150 or so TCR beta chains as cytomegalovirus-associated. Later, an analysis showed that TCR beta chains associated with HLA were more clonally expanded than others that were equally common. Diagnosis of cytomegalovirus status made by the classifier reportedly showed high specificity and sensitivity.

Researchers ran the PCR with 60 Vbeta and 13 Jbeta primers. TCRdb keeps only in-frame clones here, not all; method: immunoSEQ multiplex PCR. Of 150,000 to 200,000 clones listed, over 70% are singletons. For this clone: Its antigen is unknown.

Sequencing used PBMCs. The source is a female donor in good health and CMV-seronegative.

The CDR3, as DNA: TGTGCCAGCAGCGTCAGGGGTTCCGCTGGGGCCAACGTCCTGACTTTC. Protein product: CASSVRGSAGANVLTF. The chain uses TRBV7-2 and TRBJ2-6; D perhaps matches TRBD1 (6 bases). Trimming took off 5 bases at V and 2 bases at J, with 13 bases between the two ends. The CDR3 extends over 16 amino acids. Germline lookup yields CDR1 SGHTA and CDR2 FQGNSA.